A selection of T cell receptor beta chains follows, all from one sample in a study of beta chain features in type 1 diabetes. Libraries were prepared by immunoSEQ multiplex PCR; TCRdb keeps only in-frame clonotypes and omits some of them. The profile shows about 150,000 clones, 7.5% to 10% of them singletons. Sequenced material: central memory CD4+ T cells from blood. The source of these receptors is a man between 18 and 35 years old in good health. Both conserved end residues are part of each CDR3. The order of the fields is clone size, V gene, J gene, D gene, CDR3 DNA, CDR3 protein. The D gene is left open where the match is weak. Expanded clones are given a class, and other clones once, few, many or no size at all.

many,TRBV27,TRBJ1-5,.,TGTGCCAGAAACCCCGGGGAATTAATAAAAGGCAATCAGCCCCAGCATTTT,CARNPGELIKGNQPQHF
few,TRBV5-8,TRBJ1-2,.,TGTGCCAGCAGCCTACCTTTATTTCCAGGGAACTATGGCTACACCTTC,CASSLPLFPGNYGYTF
.,TRBV6-5,TRBJ2-7,.,TGTGCCAGCAGTTCCATACAGGGTTCCTACGAGCAGTACTTC,CASSSIQGSYEQYF
.,TRBV27,TRBJ1-1,TRBD1,TGTGCCAGCAGTCCGATAGACAGGGGACGAACTGAAGCTTTCTTT,CASSPIDRGRTEAFF
few,TRBV7-2,TRBJ1-6,TRBD1,TGTGCCAGCAGGAGACAGGGTTCACCCCTCCACTTT,CASRRQGSPLHF
.,TRBV6-5,TRBJ2-3,TRBD2,TGTGCCAGCAGTTTAGTAGCGGGGCCCTGGGATACGCAGTATTTT,CASSLVAGPWDTQYF
.,TRBV6-1,TRBJ1-2,.,TGTGCCAGCAGCTCTCTCGGTGACAGCTATGGCTACACCTTC,CASSSLGDSYGYTF
many,TRBV29-1,TRBJ2-5,.,TGCAGCGTTGAAAAAGGACTGGAAGGGACCCAGTACTTC,CSVEKGLEGTQYF
.,TRBV6-5,TRBJ2-5,TRBD1,TGTGCCAGCAGTTACACTAAGGGGGCGAGGGAGACCCAGTACTTC,CASSYTKGARETQYF
few,TRBV7-2,TRBJ2-5,.,TGTGCCAGCAGCTTACAGGCAGGGCTTAAGGAGACCCAGTACTTC,CASSLQAGLKETQYF
.,TRBV6-1,TRBJ2-1,.,TGTGCCAGCAGTGTGGGGGGCTACAATGAGCAGTTCTTC,CASSVGGYNEQFF
few,TRBV7-9,TRBJ1-4,.,TGTGCCAGCAGTCGAGGAGGGTCTCCTAATGAAAAACTGTTTTTT,CASSRGGSPNEKLFF
few,TRBV6-6,TRBJ1-2,.,TGTGCCAGCAAAGGGGGATCCCATGGCTACACCTTC,CASKGGSHGYTF
.,TRBV7-3,TRBJ2-3,TRBD2,TGTGCCAGCAGCTTATCTAGCGGGAGAACAGATACGCAGTATTTT,CASSLSSGRTDTQYF
many,TRBV5-1,TRBJ1-2,TRBD1,TGCGCCAGCAACCAAGACAGGGGGCATGGCTACACCTTC,CASNQDRGHGYTF
few,TRBV18,TRBJ1-4,.,TGTGCCAGCTCTATCCAGAGGATCTACAGGGAAGGCCTTAATGAAAAACTGTTTTTT,CASSIQRIYREGLNEKLFF
many,TRBV28,TRBJ1-1,.,TGTGCCAGCAGTTTAGAGGGACAAACAGCTTTCTTT,CASSLEGQTAFF
few,TRBV19,TRBJ2-5,TRBD2,TGTGCCAGTAGTTCGACGCCGGGACTATCAGAGACCCAGTACTTC,CASSSTPGLSETQYF
many,TRBV7-3,TRBJ2-6,TRBD1,TGTGCCAGCAGCTTAACAGGGACAGTGGGGGCCAACGTCCTGACTTTC,CASSLTGTVGANVLTF
.,TRBV29-1,TRBJ1-2,.,TGCAGCATACTAGGACTCTCTTCTAACTATGGCTACACCTTC,CSILGLSSNYGYTF
.,TRBV7-2,TRBJ1-2,.,TGTGCCAGCAGCTTAGGCACAACCGGGACTTATGGCTACACCTTC,CASSLGTTGTYGYTF
.,TRBV19,TRBJ1-3,TRBD1,TGTGCCAGTAGAGGCGGACAGGTCGCTTATGGAAACACCATATATTTT,CASRGGQVAYGNTIYF
.,TRBV5-1,TRBJ2-7,.,TGCGCCAGCAGCTTGGCCTTAGAAGACTACGAGCAGTACTTC,CASSLALEDYEQYF
many,TRBV6-4,TRBJ2-5,.,TGTGCCAGCAGTGACCCCTCACTCCGCCCAAAAGAGACCCAGTACTTC,CASSDPSLRPKETQYF
.,TRBV25-1,TRBJ2-3,.,TGTGCCAGCAGTGAAATGTCGACAGCCACAGATACGCAGTATTTT,CASSEMSTATDTQYF
few,TRBV7-2,TRBJ1-3,.,TGTGCCAGCAGCTTAGGTCAAGTGGGGCAGGGAAGCTCTGGAAACACCATATATTTT,CASSLGQVGQGSSGNTIYF
many,TRBV9,TRBJ2-2,.,TGTGCCAGCAGCGTAGACCGGCAGGGGATCACCGGGGAGCTGTTTTTT,CASSVDRQGITGELFF
few,TRBV19,TRBJ2-2,TRBD1,TGTGCCAGTAGGCCCCAGGGGGCCGGGGAGCTGTTTTTT,CASRPQGAGELFF
.,TRBV5-1,TRBJ2-7,.,TGCGCCAGCCGGGCCTCAGGGTACGAGCAGTACTTC,CASRASGYEQYF
few,TRBV27,TRBJ2-5,TRBD2,TGTGCCAGCAGTGCCTCGACTAGCGGGGAGACCCAGTACTTC,CASSASTSGETQYF
few,TRBV6-4,TRBJ2-3,.,TGTGCCAGCAGTGACGGTAGCGCCGAGGATACGCAGTATTTT,CASSDGSAEDTQYF
.,TRBV28,TRBJ2-7,.,TGTGCCAGCCTACTTACAGGGGGGGACGAGCAGTACTTC,CASLLTGGDEQYF
.,TRBV25-1,TRBJ2-2,TRBD2,TGTGCCAGCAGTCGCTCGGGGGGGCCGACCGGGGAGCTGTTTTTT,CASSRSGGPTGELFF
.,TRBV9,TRBJ1-5,.,TGTGCCAGCAGCCCTCTCCCGAGCAATCAGCCCCAGCATTTT,CASSPLPSNQPQHF
.,TRBV13,TRBJ1-3,TRBD1,TGTGCCAGCAGCCGGAGAACAGGGGGAAGTGGAAACACCATATATTTT,CASSRRTGGSGNTIYF
.,TRBV6-5,TRBJ2-7,.,TGTGCCAGCAGTTACGAGGGACAAGACTACGAGCAGTACTTC,CASSYEGQDYEQYF
few,TRBV7-2,TRBJ2-7,.,TGTGCCAGCAGCCGTGGCGGGGTCTACGAGCAGTACTTC,CASSRGGVYEQYF
.,TRBV2,TRBJ1-6,TRBD1,TGTGCCAGCAGGGCGACAGGGTACGGAAATTCACCCCTCCACTTT,CASRATGYGNSPLHF
many,TRBV5-4,TRBJ2-3,.,TGTGCCAGCAGCCCAGGTGTCACGGCAGATACGCAGTATTTT,CASSPGVTADTQYF
.,TRBV28,TRBJ1-2,.,TGTGCCAGCAGTTCACCAGGGATGGATAACTATGGCTACACCTTC,CASSSPGMDNYGYTF
few,TRBV5-1,TRBJ2-1,TRBD1,TGCGCCAGCAGCCCCCGGACAGGGGGCGATGAGCAGTTCTTC,CASSPRTGGDEQFF
many,TRBV7-8,TRBJ1-5,.,TGTGCCAGCAGACAGGACAGAAATCAGCCCCAGCATTTT,CASRQDRNQPQHF
few,TRBV7-9,TRBJ2-5,.,TGTGCCAGCAGCCCTTTTTTCCAAGAGACCCAGTACTTC,CASSPFFQETQYF
many,TRBV21-1,TRBJ2-4,.,TGTGCCAGCGAAGTTCGGAAAAACATTCAGTACTTC,CASEVRKNIQYF
many,TRBV18,TRBJ2-3,TRBD2,TGTGCCAGCTCAACGGGACTAGCGGGGGTGGATACGCAGTATTTT,CASSTGLAGVDTQYF
.,TRBV4-3,TRBJ1-2,TRBD1,TGCGCCAGCAGCCAGAGGCTGACAGGGCTCAATGGCTACACCTTC,CASSQRLTGLNGYTF
few,TRBV18,TRBJ2-5,.,TGTGCCAGCTCACCATTGGGTGTGGGCGAGACCCAGTACTTC,CASSPLGVGETQYF
many,TRBV5-4,TRBJ2-4,TRBD1,TGTGCCAGCAGCTTGGCCGGAGGGACAGGGCAAAACATTCAGTACTTC,CASSLAGGTGQNIQYF
many,TRBV7-2,TRBJ1-2,.,TGTGCCAGCAGCTTAGGACAGGAGTATGGCTACACCTTC,CASSLGQEYGYTF
.,TRBV29-1,TRBJ2-1,TRBD2,TGCAGCGTTGAAGGACACGGACTAGCTGCCTACAATGAGCAGTTCTTC,CSVEGHGLAAYNEQFF
few,TRBV6-5,TRBJ2-7,.,TGTGCCAGCAGATCACACCCGGCAGGGGAGCAGTACTTC,CASRSHPAGEQYF
few,TRBV5-1,TRBJ2-5,.,TGCGCCAGCAGCTCCCCGAGGCTCCAAGAGACCCAGTACTTC,CASSSPRLQETQYF
.,TRBV18,TRBJ1-2,.,TGTGCCAGCTCAAATTTGGCCCCGATAGCCACCTTC,CASSNLAPIATF
few,TRBV29-1,TRBJ1-1,TRBD1,TGCAGCGGGGGGATTAGACAGGGCACTGAAGCTTTCTTT,CSGGIRQGTEAFF
few,TRBV7-3,TRBJ2-1,.,TGTGCCAGCAGCTTAAGTGTTAGTTCTGAGCAGTTCTTC,CASSLSVSSEQFF
few,TRBV9,TRBJ2-3,.,TGTGCCAGCAGCCCGAGAGGTGTGCCTACGGCAGATACGCAGTATTTT,CASSPRGVPTADTQYF
few,TRBV2,TRBJ1-2,.,TGTGCCAGCCCGGGAGGAGAGGATAACTATGGCTACACCTTC,CASPGGEDNYGYTF
.,TRBV6-5,TRBJ2-2,TRBD2,TGTGCCAGCCTGCCCCCGGGGAGGGGCACCGGGGAGCTGTTTTTT,CASLPPGRGTGELFF
.,TRBV9,TRBJ2-3,TRBD2,TGTGCCAGCAGCCCCGTAGCGGGAGTTGCAGATACGCAGTATTTT,CASSPVAGVADTQYF
few,TRBV6-5,TRBJ2-3,.,TGTGCCAGCAGTGACCCCGGGGCAGATACGCAGTATTTT,CASSDPGADTQYF